The 18 T cell receptor beta chains reported below all come from one sample, sequenced in a study of cytomegalovirus exposure and HLA in healthy donors. Primers: 60 Vbeta forward and 13 Jbeta reverse. Sequencing was performed with immunoSEQ multiplex PCR; in TCRdb, only in-frame clones are kept and a portion is missing. Of 100,000 to 150,000 clones listed, around 85% are singletons. Sequencing was performed on PBMCs. The receptor source for this set is a boy younger than 18 in good health and CMV-seronegative.

The table lists this clone with a count of one. This chain joins TRBV11-2 and TRBJ1-3; 9 bases are a match to TRBD1. Losses at the gene ends were 4 bases for V and 2 bases for J; bases not matched to a gene: 3. Germline loops: CDR1 SGHAT, CDR2 FQNNGV. The CDR3 consists of 15 residues. This CDR3 reads CASSWGQGAGNTIYF. The CDR3 DNA sequence: TGTGCCAGCAGCTGGGGACAGGGAGCTGGAAACACCATATATTTT. The whole variable domain, remainder taken from reference TRBV11-2 and TRBJ1-3, is EAGVAQSPRYKIIEKRQSVAFWCNPISGHATLYWYQQILGQGPKLLIQFQNNGVVDDSQLPKDRFSAERLKGVDSTLKIQPAKLEDSAVYLCASSWGQGAGNTIYFGEGSWLTVV.

The chain is built from TRBV27 and TRBJ2-7; TRBD1 is a possible D gene (6 bases). This CDR3 comprises 14 residues. Germline CDR1 and CDR2: MNHEY and SMNVEV (reference sequence). Trimming removed 5 bases from V and 2 bases from J, with 13 bases in between. The CDR3 sequence: CASSLLGGAYEQYF. CDR3 DNA sequence: TGTGCCAGCAGTCTACTAGGGGGTGCCTACGAGCAGTACTTC.

This clone was recorded once. The V gene is TRBV5-1, the J gene TRBJ2-3; the match to TRBD1 covers 9 bases. V gave up 3 bases and J gave up 10 bases; unmatched junction bases: 9. The CDR3 runs 14 residues. Germline loops: CDR1 SGHRS, CDR2 YFSETQ. The CDR3: CASSSPGQGIAQYF. CDR3 in DNA: TGCGCCAGCAGCTCTCCGGGACAGGGAATCGCGCAGTATTTT.

This sequence joins TRBV5-6 and TRBJ2-3, with 9 bases matching TRBD1. Germline V lookup: CDR1 SGHDT, CDR2 YYEEEE. This CDR3 is 15 amino acids long. Trimming removed 3 bases from V and 5 bases from J; junction bases left unmatched: 7. CDR3 sequence reads: CASSYETGGEDTQYF. The CDR3 DNA follows: TGTGCCAGCAGCTACGAAACAGGGGGCGAAGATACGCAGTATTTT. Filled out from reference TRBV5-6 and TRBJ2-3, the complete variable domain reads DAGVTQSPTHLIKTRGQQVTLRCSPKSGHDTVSWYQQALGQGPQFIFQYYEEEERQRGNFPDRFSGHQFPNYSSELNVNALLLGDSALYLCASSYETGGEDTQYFGPGTRLTVL.

About this clone itself: Germline and junction disagree at one end, which may indicate a read error. The chain combines TRBV4-3 with TRBJ1-2; 9 nucleotides agree with TRBD1. The germline CDR1 and CDR2 sequences are LGHNA and YSLEER. The CDR3 runs to 15 residues. In nucleotides, the CDR3 is TGCGCCAGCAGCCAAGACCCTACAGGGGGCTATGGCTACCCCTTC. It encodes CASSQDPTGGYGYPF.

The chain uses TRBV5-5 and TRBJ1-5, with D perhaps TRBD1 (5 bases). V was pared by 4 bases and J by 5 bases, with 13 bases between. Germline lookup yields CDR1 SGHKS and CDR2 YYEKEE (reference sequence). This CDR3 is 14 amino acids long. CDR3 DNA: TGTGCCAGCAGCCCCGGGGGTATTGATCAGCCCCAGCATTTT. Translation: CASSPGGIDQPQHF.

The chain uses TRBV9 and TRBJ2-3; no definite D call. Germline V gene sequence: CDR1 SGDLS, CDR2 YYNGEE. V lost 2 bases, J lost 0 bases, and 4 bases lay in between. CDR3 length: 13 amino acids. The CDR3 is CASSVTSTDTQYF. The CDR3 DNA is TGTGCCAGCAGCGTGACTAGCACAGATACGCAGTATTTT.

This chain connects TRBV5-4 to TRBJ2-6, with TRBD2 matching over 7 bases. J lost 1 base, V lost 0 bases, and 4 bases had no gene match. This CDR3 spans 17 amino acids. Germline V gene sequence: CDR1 SGHNT, CDR2 YYREEE (reference sequence). The CDR3 loop is CASSLGGSGSGANVLTF. CDR3 coding DNA: TGTGCCAGCAGCTTGGGCGGGAGTGGTTCTGGGGCCAACGTCCTGACTTTC.

The chain carries TRBV27 and TRBJ2-1; 9 positions agree with TRBD1. Germline values: CDR1 MNHEY, CDR2 SMNVEV (reference sequence). This CDR3 contains 15 residues. Losses at the gene ends were 1 base for V and 3 bases for J; bases not matched to a gene: 1. The CDR3, as DNA: TGTGCCAGCAGTTTATGGGGACAGGGCTACAATGAGCAGTTCTTC. It yields the protein CASSLWGQGYNEQFF.

This chain joins TRBV18 and TRBJ2-7; TRBD1 aligns across 9 bases. The V gene end was trimmed by 5 bases and the J gene end by 6 bases; junction bases not matched to a gene: 8. Germline V gives CDR1 KGHSH, CDR2 LQKENI. The CDR3 is 14 residues long. CDR3 sequence: CASSFRDRVGEQYF. CDR3 coding DNA: TGTGCCAGCTCATTCCGGGACAGGGTAGGCGAGCAGTACTTC.

The genes are TRBV7-3 and TRBJ2-1, with D perhaps TRBD2 (6 bases). The CDR3 consists of 18 residues. Germline V gene lookup returns CDR1 SGHTA and CDR2 FQGTGA. Trimming took off 5 bases at V and 0 bases at J, with 20 bases between the two ends. CDR3 bases: TGTGCCAGCAGCCCCCTAGGTTGGGGGGATTCCTCCTACAATGAGCAGTTCTTC. It translates to CASSPLGWGDSSYNEQFF.

This clone was counted between two and nine times. The V gene is TRBV10-3, the J gene TRBJ1-2, with 7 bases matching TRBD1. Germline-derived CDR1 and CDR2 are ENHRY and SYGVKD. This CDR3 is 13 amino acids long. The V gene end was trimmed by 5 bases and the J gene end by 3 bases; junction bases not matched to a gene: 3. CDR3 sequence (DNA): TGTGCCATCAGTCGGGACAGCCACTATGGCTACACCTTC. Encoded protein: CAISRDSHYGYTF.

As DNA, the CDR3 is TGTGCCAGCAGCGTAGCGTGGGCGGAGACCCAGTACTTC. It yields the protein CASSVAWAETQYF. This chain joins TRBV9 and TRBJ2-5; unclear D gene. The CDR3 extends over 13 amino acids. CDR1 is SGDLS, CDR2 YYNGEE, per germline. The ends were cut back, 0 bases at V and 5 bases at J, with 8 bases in the middle.

This rearrangement joins TRBV27 to TRBJ2-1; tentatively, D is TRBD1 (6 bases). Between the trimmed V and J ends, which lost 5 bases and 2 bases, there was a span of 13 bases. CDR1 is MNHEY and CDR2 is SMNVEV in the germline V gene (reference sequence). CDR3 length: 15 residues. This CDR3 reads CASSPQGKTYNEQFF. In DNA, the CDR3 is TGTGCCAGCAGTCCACAGGGTAAAACCTACAATGAGCAGTTCTTC.

The chain's CDR3 is CASSTGTGNNHEQFF. The DNA of the CDR3 is TGTGCCAGTAGTACCGGGACAGGGAATAACCATGAGCAGTTCTTC. V usage is TRBV19 and J usage is TRBJ2-1; 9 positions match TRBD1. The germline V gene encodes CDR1 LNHDA and CDR2 SQIVND (reference sequence). V lost 4 bases, J lost 8 bases, and 9 bases stayed unmatched. The CDR3 spans 15 residues.

The chain employs TRBV5-4 and TRBJ2-3; D is undetermined. V shed 2 bases and J shed 5 bases, with 12 bases lying between them. CDR3 length: 14 amino acids. Per the germline V gene, CDR1 is SGHNT and CDR2 is YYREEE (reference sequence). The CDR3 loop reads CASSLGLGVDTQYF. The CDR3 nucleotides read TGTGCCAGCAGCTTAGGCCTAGGTGTAGATACGCAGTATTTT.

CDR3 DNA sequence: TGTGCCAGCAGTGCGGAAGGACTCGAGTACAATGAGCAGTTCTTC. Its protein product is CASSAEGLEYNEQFF. J is TRBJ2-1 and V is TRBV9; a weak D match, TRBD2 (5 bases). V was pared by 5 bases and J by 4 bases, with 16 bases between. This CDR3 is built from 15 residues. Germline CDR1 SGDLS, CDR2 YYNGEE.

The rearrangement links TRBV29-1 to TRBJ2-6; no clear D gene. V was cut by 6 bases and J by 1 base, with 13 bases left in between. Germline lookup yields CDR1 SQVTM and CDR2 ANQGSEA. The CDR3 has 15 amino acids. CDR3 protein: CSVATLESGANVLTF. CDR3 DNA sequence: TGCAGCGTCGCTACCCTAGAATCTGGGGCCAACGTCCTGACTTTC.